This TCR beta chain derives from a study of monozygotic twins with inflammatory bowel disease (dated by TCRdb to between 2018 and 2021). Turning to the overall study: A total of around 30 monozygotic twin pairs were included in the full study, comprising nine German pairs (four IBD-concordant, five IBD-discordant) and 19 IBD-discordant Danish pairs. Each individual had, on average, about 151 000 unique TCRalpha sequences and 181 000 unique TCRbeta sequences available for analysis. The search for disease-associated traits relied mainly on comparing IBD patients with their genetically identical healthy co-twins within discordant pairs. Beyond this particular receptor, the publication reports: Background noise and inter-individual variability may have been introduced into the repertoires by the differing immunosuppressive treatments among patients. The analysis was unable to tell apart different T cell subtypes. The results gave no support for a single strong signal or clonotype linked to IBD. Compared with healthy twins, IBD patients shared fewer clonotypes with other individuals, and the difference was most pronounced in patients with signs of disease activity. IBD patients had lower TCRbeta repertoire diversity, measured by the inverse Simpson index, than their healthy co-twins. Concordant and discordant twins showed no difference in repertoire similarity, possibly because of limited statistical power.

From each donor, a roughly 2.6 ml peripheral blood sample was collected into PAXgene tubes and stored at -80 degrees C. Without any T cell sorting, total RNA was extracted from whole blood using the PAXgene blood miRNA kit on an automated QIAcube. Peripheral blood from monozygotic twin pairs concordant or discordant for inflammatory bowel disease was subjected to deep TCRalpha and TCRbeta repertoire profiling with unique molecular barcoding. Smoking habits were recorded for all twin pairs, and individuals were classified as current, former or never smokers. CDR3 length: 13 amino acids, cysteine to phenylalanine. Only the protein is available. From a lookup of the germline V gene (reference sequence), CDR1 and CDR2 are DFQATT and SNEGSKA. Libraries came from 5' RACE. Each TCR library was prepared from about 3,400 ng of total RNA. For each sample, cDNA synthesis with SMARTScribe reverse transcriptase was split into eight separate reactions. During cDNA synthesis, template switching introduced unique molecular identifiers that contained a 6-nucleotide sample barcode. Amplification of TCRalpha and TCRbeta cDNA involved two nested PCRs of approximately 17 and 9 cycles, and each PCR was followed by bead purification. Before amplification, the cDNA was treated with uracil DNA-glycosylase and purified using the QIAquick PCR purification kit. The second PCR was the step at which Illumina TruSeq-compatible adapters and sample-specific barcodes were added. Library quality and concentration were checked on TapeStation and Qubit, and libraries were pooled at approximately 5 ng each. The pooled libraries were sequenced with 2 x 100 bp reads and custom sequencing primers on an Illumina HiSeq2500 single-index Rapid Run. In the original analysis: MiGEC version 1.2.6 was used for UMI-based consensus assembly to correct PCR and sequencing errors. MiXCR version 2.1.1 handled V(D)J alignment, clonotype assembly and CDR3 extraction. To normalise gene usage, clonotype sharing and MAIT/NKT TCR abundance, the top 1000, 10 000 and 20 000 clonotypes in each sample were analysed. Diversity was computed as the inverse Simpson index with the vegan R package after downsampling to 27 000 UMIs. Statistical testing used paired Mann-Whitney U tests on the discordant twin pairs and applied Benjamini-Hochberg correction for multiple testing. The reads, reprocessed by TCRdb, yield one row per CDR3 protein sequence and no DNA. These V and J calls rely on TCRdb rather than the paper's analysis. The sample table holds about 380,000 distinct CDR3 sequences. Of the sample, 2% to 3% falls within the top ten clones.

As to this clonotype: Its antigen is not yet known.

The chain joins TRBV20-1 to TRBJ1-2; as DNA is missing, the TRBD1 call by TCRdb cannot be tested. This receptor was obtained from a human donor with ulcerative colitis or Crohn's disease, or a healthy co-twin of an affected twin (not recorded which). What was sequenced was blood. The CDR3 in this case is CSASDRGGYGYTF.